The next 31 T cell receptor beta chains were all read from a single sample in a study of glioma-infiltrating T cells after dendritic cell vaccination (dated by TCRdb to about 2016). Preparation of the library involved the immunoSEQ multiplex PCR assay. Here the immuneACCESS table is served through TCRdb, limited to in-frame sequences with V and J called. Missing clones are a known gap in these copies; in checked studies unresolved V genes cover under half, and the rest lacks a known reason. The sample table contains some 73,000 clones; only one count was recorded for over 75% of them. The ten largest clones take up around 2.3% of the sample. Sequenced material: blood, taken before dendritic cell vaccination. Receptor source: a human donor with glioblastoma.

This chain links TRBV27 with TRBJ1-2; 7 nucleotides match TRBD1. The V segment lost 6 bases and the J segment 4 bases; nucleotides outside the gene matches: 5. The CDR3 consists of 13 residues. From germline, CDR1 is MNHEY and CDR2 SMNVEV (reference sequence). The CDR3 coding sequence is TGTGCCAGCAGATCCCGGGACAGCTATGGCTACACCTTC. It yields the protein CASRSRDSYGYTF.

On this clone: Germline is not matched at one junction end, which may reflect a read error. The chain carries TRBV2 and TRBJ2-7; TRBD1 agrees at 7 bases. Per the germline V gene, CDR1 is SNHLY and CDR2 is FYNNEI. CDR3 length: 15 amino acids. CDR3 sequence (DNA): TGTGCCAGCAGCGAAGACAGGGTGTCCCCCTACGAGCAGTACTTC. It translates to CASSEDRVSPYEQYF. The full variable domain, with the rest looked up from reference TRBV2 and TRBJ2-7, is EPEVTQTPSHQVTQMGQEVILRCVPISNHLYFYWYRQILGQKVEFLVSFYNNEISEKSEIFDDQFSVERPDGSNFTLKIRSTKLEDSAMYFCASSEDRVSPYEQYFGPGTRLTVT.

Details on this clone: One junction end disagrees with the germline gene, perhaps due to a read error. This sequence joins TRBV19 and TRBJ2-7, with 10 bases aligning to TRBD2. CDR3 length equals 15 residues. Germline V gene data show CDR1 as LNHDA and CDR2 as SQIVND (reference sequence). The CDR3 DNA sequence: TGTGCCAGTAGGATAGCGGGGGGCTTGCCTGGCGAGCAGTACTTC. Its protein product is CASRIAGGLPGEQYF.

The J gene is TRBJ2-1, the V gene TRBV9; 10 bases line up with TRBD2. CDR3 length: 15 residues. Per germline, CDR1 SGDLS and CDR2 YYNGEE. Trimming cost V 0 bases and J 7 bases; bases outside gene matches: 4. CDR3 in amino acids: CASSVDGTSENEQFF. CDR3 nucleotides: TGTGCCAGCAGCGTAGATGGGACTAGCGAAAATGAGCAGTTCTTC.

The genes are TRBV5-4 and TRBJ2-4; 8 positions agree with TRBD1. Losses at the gene ends were 4 bases for V and 7 bases for J; bases not matched to a gene: 4. Germline V CDR1 and CDR2: SGHNT, YYREEE (reference sequence). This CDR3 is built from 13 residues. CDR3 amino acids: CASSPDRANIQYF. The CDR3, as DNA: TGTGCCAGCAGCCCGGACAGGGCCAACATTCAGTACTTC. Complete variable domain (other parts from reference TRBV5-4 and TRBJ2-4): ETGVTQSPTHLIKTRGQQVTLRCSSQSGHNTVSWYQQALGQGPQFIFQYYREEENGRGNFPPRFSGLQFPNYSSELNVNALELDDSALYLCASSPDRANIQYFGAGTRLSVL.

This chain uses TRBV27 with TRBJ2-1, with TRBD1 as a possible D gene (6 bases). CDR3 length equals 15 residues. The V end was cut by 2 bases, the J end by 4 bases, with 12 bases between. Per the germline V gene, CDR1 is MNHEY and CDR2 is SMNVEV (reference sequence). CDR3 sequence (DNA): TGTGCCAGCAGTTTACAGGGGCCCAAGTACAATGAGCAGTTCTTC. This gives the protein CASSLQGPKYNEQFF.

This clone was seen only a few times. Here the CDR3 reads CASKGGLHRAIQYF. In DNA form, the CDR3 reads TGTGCCAGCAAGGGAGGGCTCCACAGGGCCATTCAGTACTTC. The chain recombines TRBV6-5 with TRBJ2-4, with TRBD2 as a possible D gene (7 bases). V was clipped by 7 bases and J by 9 bases, with 19 bases between them. CDR3 length equals 14 residues. CDR1 and CDR2 from the germline V gene are MNHEY and SVGAGI.

The count of this clone is one. The V gene is TRBV6-5, the J gene TRBJ1-2; D is possibly TRBD1 (6 bases). The V gene lost 7 bases and the J gene lost 8 bases, with 14 bases spanning the gap. The length of the CDR3 is 12 residues. The germline V gene has CDR1 MNHEY and CDR2 SVGAGI. Here the CDR3 DNA reads TGTGCCAGCAAAGGGGGAAATTCGGGCTACACCTTC. Its translation is CASKGGNSGYTF.

V and J are TRBV7-2 and TRBJ2-1; 7 nucleotides line up with TRBD2. V was clipped by 7 bases and J by 7 bases; unmatched bases: 10. Germline CDR1 is SGHTA and CDR2 is FQGNSA. CDR3 length: 14 amino acids. The CDR3 protein is CASTVNGGLNEQFF. The CDR3 DNA is TGTGCCAGCACCGTAAACGGGGGGTTAAATGAGCAGTTCTTC. Based on the CDR3 plus reference TRBV7-2 and TRBJ2-1, the full variable domain is GAGVSQSPSNKVTEKGKDVELRCDPISGHTALYWYRQSLGQGLEFLIYFQGNSAPDKSGLPSDRFSAERTGGSVSTLTIQRTQQEDSAVYLCASTVNGGLNEQFFGPGTRLTVL.

The chain is built from TRBV25-1 and TRBJ2-1, with 7 positions matching TRBD1. Germline V gene data show CDR1 as MGHDK and CDR2 as SYGVNS. The CDR3 loop spans 15 amino acids. After removal of 6 bases from V and 7 bases from J, the junction contained 12 bases not matched to a gene. The CDR3 sequence is CASSLPGQVPNEQFF. For the CDR3, the DNA is TGTGCCAGCAGCCTCCCCGGACAGGTCCCGAATGAGCAGTTCTTC.

The chain couples TRBV5-1 to TRBJ1-6; possibly TRBD1 for D (5 bases). CDR1 and CDR2 from the germline V gene are SGHRS and YFSETQ. The CDR3 totals 14 residues. Trimming stripped 0 bases from V and 7 bases from J, with 8 bases between. The CDR3 bases are TGCGCCAGCAGCTTGGCAGGGTTCAATTCACCCCTCCACTTT. Protein sequence: CASSLAGFNSPLHF.

The chain joins TRBV9 to TRBJ2-7; 11 bases fit TRBD1. Unmatched junction bases numbered 9, after V lost 3 bases and J lost 4 bases. This CDR3 is built from 16 residues. In germline, CDR1 is SGDLS, CDR2 YYNGEE. The chain's CDR3 is CASSAGGQGVWYEQYF. CDR3 in DNA: TGTGCCAGCAGCGCCGGGGGACAGGGGGTTTGGTACGAGCAGTACTTC.

This chain joins TRBV5-1 and TRBJ1-1; TRBD1 aligns across 7 bases. The germline CDR1 and CDR2 sequences are SGHRS and YFSETQ. The CDR3 spans 11 residues. The junction had 2 bases not matched to a gene; V was cut back by 4 bases and J by 8 bases. CDR3 sequence reads: CASSLGQEAFF. CDR3 coding DNA: TGCGCCAGCAGCCTGGGACAGGAAGCTTTCTTT.

This clone was seen more than once but under ten times. The V gene is TRBV5-1, the J gene TRBJ2-7; TRBD1 aligns across 9 bases. Looked up from germline, CDR1 is SGHRS and CDR2 is YFSETQ. V lost 7 bases to trimming and J lost 6 bases; unmatched junction nucleotides: 14. The CDR3 is 15 amino acids. The CDR3 region is CASQLQGQGLGEQYF. CDR3 bases: TGCGCCAGCCAATTACAGGGACAGGGTTTAGGCGAGCAGTACTTC.

The chain is built from TRBV7-2 and TRBJ1-5; the D gene is possibly TRBD1 (6 bases). The CDR3 has 13 residues. Germline-derived CDR1 and CDR2 are SGHTA and FQGNSA. The V end was cut by 5 bases, the J end by 3 bases, with 8 bases between. CDR3 protein: CASSRQDNQPQHF. CDR3 sequence (DNA): TGTGCCAGCAGCCGACAGGACAATCAGCCCCAGCATTTT.

This sequence joins TRBV10-1 and TRBJ1-4, with 9 bases identical to TRBD1. There are 13 residues in the CDR3. Trimming at V came to 5 bases and at J to 8 bases, leaving 3 bases not matched to a gene. CDR1 is WNHNN, CDR2 SYGVQD, per germline (reference sequence). The CDR3 bases are TGCGCCAGCAGTCCGGGACAGGGAGAAAAACTGTTTTTT. It encodes CASSPGQGEKLFF.

This clone has just one count. The chain carries TRBV7-2 and TRBJ2-1, with 7 bases identical to TRBD2. This CDR3 has 14 residues. The junction had 5 bases not matched to a gene; V was cut back by 4 bases and J by 5 bases. Germline values: CDR1 SGHTA, CDR2 FQGNSA. CDR3 in DNA: TGTGCCAGCAGCTCCGGGACTATTGACAATGAGCAGTTCTTC. Translating it yields CASSSGTIDNEQFF.

This clone was detected only once. V usage is TRBV12-5 and J usage is TRBJ1-5, with D possibly being TRBD1 (6 bases). CDR1 is LGHNT, CDR2 FRNRAP, per germline. The CDR3 totals 14 residues. The ends were cut back, 5 bases at V and 6 bases at J, with 14 bases in the middle. The CDR3 here is CASGSEGGSQPQHF. The DNA for the CDR3 is TGTGCTAGTGGTAGTGAGGGGGGGAGTCAGCCCCAGCATTTT.

The V and J genes are TRBV7-9 and TRBJ1-4, with TRBD1 matching over 11 bases. The V gene end was trimmed by 7 bases and the J gene end by 3 bases; junction bases not matched to a gene: 7. Germline V gene data show CDR1 as SEHNR and CDR2 as FQNEAQ (reference sequence). The CDR3 is 16 amino acids. The CDR3 is CASTADRGPSNEKLFF. The CDR3 bases are TGTGCCAGCACCGCGGACAGGGGGCCGTCTAATGAAAAACTGTTTTTT.

This clone came up a few times. The chain links TRBV6-5 to TRBJ2-1; perhaps TRBD1 as D (6 bases). The V gene lost 4 bases and the J gene lost 0 bases, with 10 bases spanning the gap. This CDR3 region has 15 residues. The V gene's germline CDR1 is MNHEY and CDR2 SVGAGI. CDR3 DNA sequence: TGTGCCAGCAGTTCCGGGACAAACTCCTACAATGAGCAGTTCTTC. This gives the protein CASSSGTNSYNEQFF.

This chain's CDR3 is CASSYGQGADEQYF. In nucleotides, the CDR3 is TGTGCCAGCAGCTACGGACAGGGGGCGGACGAGCAGTACTTC. The chain carries TRBV5-6 and TRBJ2-7; 11 bases align to TRBD1. V lost 3 bases and J lost 5; bases outside the gene matches: 4. The CDR3 consists of 14 residues. Germline-derived CDR1 and CDR2 are SGHDT and YYEEEE.

The V call is TRBV2, the J call TRBJ2-7; TRBD1 agrees at 10 bases. V shed 7 bases, J shed 12 bases, and the junction held 12 bases outside the gene matches. CDR1 is SNHLY and CDR2 is FYNNEI in the germline V gene. This CDR3 is 13 amino acids long. CDR3 in amino acids: CASTASRDRGWYV. The CDR3 bases are TGTGCCAGCACCGCGTCCCGGGACAGGGGCTGGTACGTC.

This chain connects TRBV2 to TRBJ2-3, with TRBD2 matching 8 bases. CDR1 SNHLY and CDR2 FYNNEI come from the germline V gene. The J segment lost 1 base and the V segment lost 5 bases, leaving 5 bases of the junction unmatched. The length of the CDR3 is 15 residues. CDR3 DNA sequence: TGTGCCAGCAGTATAAGGCGGGGGGGCACAGATACGCAGTATTTT. Translated: CASSIRRGGTDTQYF.

The chain combines TRBV7-9 with TRBJ2-1, with TRBD1 matching over 8 bases. This CDR3 spans 14 amino acids. V lost 3 bases to trimming and J lost 8 bases; unmatched junction nucleotides: 6. Germline V gene sequence: CDR1 SEHNR, CDR2 FQNEAQ (reference sequence). The CDR3 DNA is TGTGCCAGCAGCTTCGGACAGGGTCTCGATGAGCAGTTCTTC. As protein: CASSFGQGLDEQFF.

The chain carries TRBV11-3 and TRBJ2-7, with 9 positions matching TRBD1. CDR1 and CDR2 from the germline V gene are SGHNT and YENEEA. Unmatched junction bases numbered 3, after V lost 4 bases and J lost 5 bases. The CDR3 extends over 13 amino acids. DNA of the CDR3: TGTGCCAGCAGCTCGGGACAGGGAAACGAGCAGTACTTC. It translates to CASSSGQGNEQYF.

The genes are TRBV7-2 and TRBJ2-7; 7 bases match TRBD2. The V gene end was trimmed by 5 bases and the J gene end by 2 bases; junction bases not matched to a gene: 9. This CDR3 region has 15 residues. Germline V lookup: CDR1 SGHTA, CDR2 FQGNSA. The CDR3 region is CASSPRTGGTYEQYV. CDR3 DNA sequence: TGTGCCAGCAGCCCGCGCACGGGGGGTACCTACGAGCAGTACGTC.

This chain uses TRBV6-1 with TRBJ2-5, with D perhaps TRBD1 (8 bases). Germline values: CDR1 MNHNS, CDR2 SASEGT. The CDR3 loop spans 17 amino acids. Trimming removed 4 bases at V and 7 bases at J, with 25 bases between. In DNA form, the CDR3 reads TGTGCCAGCAGTGGGGGGAGGGCAGGGGGCCCCCTTGCGACCCAGTACTTC. Its translation: CASSGGRAGGPLATQYF.

V and J are TRBV11-1 and TRBJ2-3; D is possibly TRBD2 (5 bases). The V gene's germline CDR1 is SGHAT and CDR2 FQDESV (reference sequence). V lost 0 bases and J lost 6, with 13 bases in between. There are 15 residues in the CDR3. CDR3 loop: CASSLALLRVDTQYF. The CDR3 DNA reads as TGTGCCAGCAGCTTAGCACTACTGCGGGTGGATACGCAGTATTTT.

The chain couples TRBV2 to TRBJ2-2, with 12 bases matching TRBD1. CDR3 length: 13 amino acids. V was clipped by 8 bases and J by 7 bases; unmatched bases: 2. The V gene's germline CDR1 is SNHLY and CDR2 FYNNEI. CDR3 DNA sequence: TGTGCCAGCGGGACAGGGGGCTTCGGGGAGCTGTTTTTT. Its protein is CASGTGGFGELFF.

This clone appeared once. The chain combines TRBV27 with TRBJ1-5; the D is unclear. Germline V gene lookup returns CDR1 MNHEY and CDR2 SMNVEV (reference sequence). The CDR3 is 17 residues long. V was shortened by 4 bases and J by 3 bases, with 19 bases between the two germline ends. CDR3 bases: TGTGCCAGCAGTTCATTTATGAACGAGGCGTCCAATCAGCCCCAGCATTTT. Its translation: CASSSFMNEASNQPQHF.

V gene TRBV18 combines with J gene TRBJ1-1, with TRBD1 identical over 7 bases. The V and J ends lost 4 bases and 7 bases, in that order; junction bases with no gene match: 3. Germline V gene data show CDR1 as KGHSH and CDR2 as LQKENI. The CDR3 covers 12 residues. The CDR3 sequence: CASSLNRGEAFF. As DNA, the CDR3 is TGTGCCAGCTCACTTAACAGGGGTGAAGCTTTCTTT.